A selection of T cell receptor beta chains follows, all from one sample in a study of shared clonotypes between healthy human individuals. The protocol was immunoSEQ multiplex PCR, while the TCRdb copy is restricted to in-frame clones and leaves out a portion. The sample lists around 500,000 clones, 79% seen once, with 10% to 15% in the top ten. The material sequenced was PBMCs. Receptor source: a woman in her thirties or forties in good health. Some clones in this sample may be carry-over from other donors' samples. Each CDR3 is given without its conserved first and last residue.

cdr3_length,v_call,j_call,cdr3_aa
11,TRBV7-9,TRBJ2-5,ASSLRTKETQY
13,TRBV11-2,TRBJ2-7,ASSLDGQGFHEQY
13,TRBV9,TRBJ1-3,ASSDQGVSGNTIY
11,TRBV2,TRBJ1-1,ASRGQPGTEAF
17,TRBV7-9,TRBJ2-3,ASSYTLKTGAFSADTQY
12,TRBV5-4,TRBJ2-1,ASSEGIGPNEQF
14,TRBV7-8,TRBJ1-4,ASSLRRVGTGEKLF
14,TRBV6-6,TRBJ2-5,ASSYTQQGAGETQY
15,TRBV10-2,TRBJ1-5,ASSEMSQGANHQPQH
12,TRBV28,TRBJ2-2,ASTFVRGPGELF
10,TRBV29-1,TRBJ2-5,STRTSVETQY
11,TRBV9,TRBJ1-1,ASSVRESGEAF
13,TRBV7-6,TRBJ1-4,ASSLGGRGKEKLF
13,TRBV5-4,TRBJ2-4,ASSLASLAKNIQY
13,TRBV2,TRBJ2-7,ASSDRSTFSYEQY
14,TRBV4-2,TRBJ1-4,ASSQTRGGINEKLF
17,TRBV1,TRBJ1-2,TSSRKPTMQVGMFYGYT
13,TRBV10-3,TRBJ2-4,AISASGGSKNIQY
12,TRBV4-3,TRBJ1-3,ASSLQGGGNTIY
14,TRBV10-3,TRBJ2-3,AISGLGVPSTDTQY
12,TRBV29-1,TRBJ2-2,SVGGRVGTGELF
18,TRBV7-3,TRBJ2-3,ASSATRRSPSGGLTDTQY
15,TRBV4-3,TRBJ2-3,ASSGGRVAGGTDTQY
12,TRBV7-9,TRBJ1-1,ASTTQGIWTEAF
13,TRBV18,TRBJ2-7,ASSPAASGRNEQY
13,TRBV25-1,TRBJ2-1,ASTSPGRVYNEQF
12,TRBV19,TRBJ2-3,ASKAGTGADTQY
14,TRBV13,TRBJ2-2,ASSLMGTEDTGELF
16,TRBV10-3,TRBJ2-6,AISIGHCIQSRANVLT
15,TRBV7-7,TRBJ2-2,ASSLRWASDNTGELF
17,TRBV5-6,TRBJ1-1,ASSLLGSGTGGLGTEAF
13,TRBV6-1,TRBJ1-1,ASRYETAVNTEAF
12,TRBV7-9,TRBJ1-5,ASSLTGKNQPQH
14,TRBV18,TRBJ2-3,ASSPTGTALGDTQY
13,TRBV10-3,TRBJ1-4,AISGSDSLNEKLF
11,TRBV7-6,TRBJ2-1,ASSLGGGYEQF
12,TRBV11-2,TRBJ1-1,ASSPMVGNTEAF
15,TRBV6-1,TRBJ2-3,ASSEAWLAGGGDTQY
13,TRBV7-9,TRBJ2-1,ASSLRTSGSDEQF
11,TRBV27,TRBJ2-3,ASSWGRTDTQY
12,TRBV28,TRBJ1-3,ASSLGGVGNTIY
11,TRBV4-3,TRBJ2-2,ASSQDLTGELF
12,TRBV27,TRBJ2-7,ASSLSGGEGEQY
15,TRBV5-1,TRBJ2-1,ASSVLGPGSSYNEQF
12,TRBV30,TRBJ2-7,AWSVPLGGYEQY
13,TRBV2,TRBJ2-3,ASSEGQGARDTQY
12,TRBV2,TRBJ2-5,ASTLAGAQETQY
13,TRBV9,TRBJ2-2,ASSVGQGNTGELF
14,TRBV11-2,TRBJ2-2,ASSIRTGESTGELF
14,TRBV9,TRBJ2-5,ASSVGGLGGRETQY
12,TRBV5-1,TRBJ2-7,ASSPPGRTYEQY
12,TRBV28,TRBJ2-7,ASSTATVSYEQY